One sample yielded the 28 T cell receptor beta chains listed below, sequenced in a study of T cells in Graves' hyperthyroidism and ophthalmopathy. Researchers amplified the TCR beta CDR3 regions from RNA transcripts. The study used the HTBI primer set for a first-round RT-PCR of the TCR CDR3. TCRdb re-derived calls from the multiplex PCR reads in MiXCR, one entry per CDR3 protein. This table holds about 570,000 distinct CDR3 sequences, around 45% found once. Material for sequencing was peripheral blood or thyroid tissue (not recorded which). The source of these receptors is an adult woman with Graves' disease, either hyperthyroidism or ophthalmopathy (not recorded which).

This CDR3 reads CASSTLGDTEAFF. The CDR3 nucleotides read TGTGCCAGCAGCACGCTCGGAGACACTGAAGCTTTCTTT. V usage is TRBV9 and J usage is TRBJ1-1; D call uncertain. Between the trimmed V and J ends, which lost 4 bases and 3 bases, there was a span of 10 bases. The CDR3 covers 13 residues. Germline CDR1 SGDLS, CDR2 YYNGEE.

At least ten counts were recorded for this clonotype. The V call is TRBV2, the J call TRBJ1-5; D unresolved. Trimming pared 4 bases from V and 2 bases from J, leaving 15 bases between. The germline V gene has CDR1 SNHLY and CDR2 FYNNEI. This CDR3 contains 16 residues. The CDR3 region has the DNA TGTGCCAGCAGTGGTCAGTCCGCCGGTGGCAATCAGCCCCAGCATTTT. It specifies CASSGQSAGGNQPQHF.

This clonotype was seen a few times. The genes are TRBV27 and TRBJ2-7; possibly TRBD2 for D (6 bases). V lost 3 bases, J lost 0 bases, and 15 bases lay in between. CDR1 MNHEY and CDR2 SMNVEV come from the germline V gene (reference sequence). The CDR3 totals 16 residues. The CDR3 protein is CASSFNPRRASYEQYF. CDR3 coding DNA: TGTGCCAGCAGTTTTAATCCAAGGAGGGCCTCCTACGAGCAGTACTTC.

The chain links TRBV10-3 to TRBJ1-2; 7 nucleotides line up with TRBD1. From germline, CDR1 is ENHRY and CDR2 SYGVKD. The CDR3 is 12 residues long. The ends lost 6 bases at V and 9 bases at J; junction bases unmatched: 7. DNA of the CDR3: TGTGCCATCAGGGACAGGCGACTAAGCTACACCTTC. Its protein product is CAIRDRRLSYTF.

The J gene is TRBJ1-5, the V gene TRBV6-2 or TRBV6-3, with a tentative D call TRBD1 (6 bases). The CDR3 totals 15 residues. The germline CDR1 and CDR2 sequences are MNHEY and SVGEGT. V lost 4 bases to trimming and J lost 4 bases, with 14 bases between them. The CDR3 region is CASSSAGEGNQPQHF. The CDR3 nucleotides are TGTGCCAGCAGTTCGGCAGGGGAAGGGAATCAGCCCCAGCATTTT.

This clonotype was seen ten or more times. The DNA of the CDR3 is TGCGCCACCTATGACAGCATCTATGGCTACACCTTC. It encodes CATYDSIYGYTF. The chain uses TRBV5-1 and TRBJ1-2; the D gene is possibly TRBD1 (5 bases). Germline assignment: CDR1 SGHRS and CDR2 YFSETQ. The CDR3 extends over 12 amino acids. V was shortened by 9 bases and J by 4 bases, with 13 bases between the two germline ends.

This clonotype appeared many times. V usage is TRBV9 and J usage is TRBJ2-2, with TRBD1 matching 9 bases. Germline loops: CDR1 SGDLS, CDR2 YYNGEE. This CDR3 has 19 amino acids. Trimming cost V 9 bases and J 0 bases; bases outside gene matches: 18. CDR3 nucleotides: TGTGCCACGTCCCGAGGACAGGGGATCCCGTTCGCGAACACCGGGGAGCTGTTTTTT. Amino acids: CATSRGQGIPFANTGELFF. The variable domain in full, completed from reference TRBV9 and TRBJ2-2, reads DSGVTQTPKHLITATGQRVTLRCSPRSGDLSVYWYQQSLDQGLQFLIQYYNGEERAKGNILERFSAQQFPDLHSELNLSSLELGDSALYFCATSRGQGIPFANTGELFFGEGSRLTVL.

This chain uses TRBV5-1 with TRBJ2-5, with D perhaps being TRBD1 or TRBD2 (5 bases each). The CDR3 runs 12 residues. V lost 8 bases, J lost 5 bases, and 13 bases lay in between. Germline lookup yields CDR1 SGHRS and CDR2 YFSETQ. CDR3 bases: TGCGCCAGGGGACGGAGGTGGGAGACCCAGTACTTC. Its protein is CARGRRWETQYF.

This clonotype came up many times. The chain is built from TRBV15 and TRBJ2-7; the match to TRBD1 covers 10 bases. This CDR3 region has 15 residues. In germline, CDR1 is LNHNV, CDR2 YYDKDF (reference sequence). V shed 5 bases, J shed 5 bases, and the junction held 9 bases outside the gene matches. The CDR3 DNA follows: TGTGCCACCAGCCCCCGACAGGGGGCCGCCGACGAGCAGTACTTC. This gives the protein CATSPRQGAADEQYF.

The sample holds many counts of this clonotype. The rearrangement joins TRBV29-1 to TRBJ1-1; D uncertain. Germline loops: CDR1 SQVTM, CDR2 ANQGSEA. The ends were cut back, 5 bases at V and 2 bases at J, with 6 bases in the middle. The CDR3 is 11 residues long. CDR3 DNA: TGCAGCGTTACAGCCAACACTGAAGCTTTCTTT. Protein: CSVTANTEAFF.

The V call is TRBV3-1, the J call TRBJ1-2; 8 bases match TRBD1. Germline V gene data show CDR1 as LGHDT and CDR2 as YNNKEL (reference sequence). The CDR3 runs to 13 residues. V lost 3 bases to trimming and J lost 6 bases; unmatched junction nucleotides: 3. The CDR3 reads CASSHGTGNGYTF. CDR3 coding DNA: TGTGCCAGCAGCCATGGGACAGGCAATGGCTACACCTTC.

V is TRBV6-5 and J is TRBJ2-5; 10 bases are shared with TRBD1. Trimming took 6 bases from V and 5 from J; bases not matched to a gene: 9. The CDR3 loop spans 15 amino acids. Germline V gene lookup returns CDR1 MNHEY and CDR2 SVGAGI. This chain's CDR3 is CASRNSGTGEETQYF. CDR3 coding DNA: TGTGCCAGCAGGAACTCCGGGACAGGGGAGGAGACCCAGTACTTC.

In its sample, this clonotype was seen many times. The chain recombines TRBV6-5 with TRBJ1-3; weak D call: TRBD1 (5 bases). V was clipped by 7 bases and J by 7 bases, with 14 bases between them. The CDR3 loop spans 13 amino acids. Germline CDR1 is MNHEY and CDR2 is SVGAGI. CDR3 in amino acids: CASNSGATNTIYF. The CDR3 nucleotides read TGTGCCAGCAACAGTGGGGCCACGAACACCATATATTTT.

In its sample, this clonotype was seen many times. This chain joins TRBV11-1 and TRBJ2-5, with TRBD1 identical over 7 bases. With 3 bases clipped from V and 1 base from J, the junction kept 5 bases outside the gene matches. Per the germline V gene, CDR1 is SGHAT and CDR2 is FQDESV (reference sequence). The CDR3 has 15 residues. The CDR3 here is CASSLGTAAQETQYF. The DNA of the CDR3 is TGTGCCAGCAGCTTGGGGACAGCAGCCCAAGAGACCCAGTACTTC.

This clonotype occurred many times. The V and J genes are TRBV11-2 and TRBJ2-7; D remains ambiguous. Deletions cut 1 base from V and 1 base from J, with 11 bases between. CDR1 is SGHAT, CDR2 FQNNGV, per germline. CDR3 size: 15 residues. As DNA, the CDR3 is TGTGCCAGCAGCTTAGCCTCGGCCAGTTCCTACGAGCAGTACTTC. It codes for CASSLASASSYEQYF. The full variable domain, its missing parts supplied by reference TRBV11-2 and TRBJ2-7, is EAGVAQSPRYKIIEKRQSVAFWCNPISGHATLYWYQQILGQGPKLLIQFQNNGVVDDSQLPKDRFSAERLKGVDSTLKIQPAKLEDSAVYLCASSLASASSYEQYFGPGTRLTVT.

The CDR3, as DNA: TGCGCCAGCAGCCAGGGACAGGAAGCTTTCTTT. It codes for CASSQGQEAFF. This chain links TRBV5-1 with TRBJ1-1; 7 positions agree with TRBD1. Germline V lookup: CDR1 SGHRS, CDR2 YFSETQ. The CDR3 consists of 11 residues. Trimming cost V 4 bases and J 8 bases; bases outside gene matches: 2.

The sample holds many counts of this clonotype. The rearrangement uses TRBV3-1 and TRBJ2-5; 9 bases are shared with TRBD1. Unmatched junction bases numbered 3, after V lost 2 bases and J lost 5 bases. Germline CDR1 and CDR2: LGHDT and YNNKEL (reference sequence). The CDR3 contains 14 residues. The CDR3 DNA is TGTGCCAGCAGCCAACGGGACAGGGAGGAGACCCAGTACTTC. Amino acid sequence: CASSQRDREETQYF.

This clonotype was counted at least ten times. CDR3 protein: CASSLGLAELYEQYF. The CDR3 coding sequence is TGTGCCAGCAGCCTGGGACTAGCGGAACTCTACGAGCAGTACTTC. This chain links TRBV7-9 with TRBJ2-7, with TRBD2 identical over 11 bases. This CDR3 is 15 amino acids long. Germline V gene data show CDR1 as SEHNR and CDR2 as FQNEAQ (reference sequence). With 5 bases clipped from V and 3 bases from J, the junction kept 6 bases outside the gene matches.

Written as DNA, the CDR3 is TGTGCCAGCAGTGCCCCTGGGGCCAACGTCTATGGCTACACCTTC. Encoded protein: CASSAPGANVYGYTF. This sequence joins TRBV7-9 and TRBJ1-2; weak D call: TRBD1 (5 bases). Trimming took 6 bases from V and 4 from J, leaving 18 bases between them. Germline CDR1 SEHNR, CDR2 FQNEAQ (reference sequence). The CDR3 sequence is 15 residues long.

The sample holds one count of this clonotype. The chain employs TRBV20-1 and TRBJ2-5; D perhaps matches TRBD2 (5 bases). CDR3 size: 13 residues. Per the germline V gene, CDR1 is DFQATT and CDR2 is SNEGSKA (reference sequence). V was trimmed by 5 bases and J by 9 bases, leaving 19 bases between them. The CDR3 loop is CSALHGSNQPQYF. The CDR3 region has the DNA TGCAGTGCTCTACATGGGAGCAATCAGCCCCAGTACTTC.

This clonotype was recorded many times. The rearrangement uses TRBV2 and TRBJ2-5; D is uncertain. Germline values: CDR1 SNHLY, CDR2 FYNNEI. The V gene lost 4 bases and the J gene lost 1 base, with 10 bases spanning the gap. The CDR3 consists of 14 residues. In nucleotides, the CDR3 is TGTGCCAGCAGTGTATTTTCAGGCCAAGAGACCCAGTACTTC. This translates into CASSVFSGQETQYF.

The sample holds many counts of this clonotype. The chain joins TRBV6-1 to TRBJ1-5; a possible D gene is TRBD1 (6 bases). Trimming left V 7 bases short and J 1 base short, with 11 bases between. The CDR3 length is 14 residues. The germline gives CDR1 MNHNS, CDR2 SASEGT. CDR3 amino acids: CASNGRGSNQPQHF. CDR3 sequence (DNA): TGTGCCAGCAACGGGAGGGGGAGCAATCAGCCCCAGCATTTT.

This clonotype was counted at least ten times. The CDR3 loop is CASSLFGGQGGNEQYF. The CDR3, as DNA: TGCGCCAGCAGCTTGTTTGGAGGCCAGGGTGGTAACGAGCAGTACTTC. The rearrangement joins TRBV5-1 to TRBJ2-7; TRBD1 or TRBD2 may be the D gene (5 bases each). Between the trimmed V and J ends, which lost 1 base and 5 bases, there was a span of 19 bases. The CDR3 is made up of 16 amino acids. Germline lookup yields CDR1 SGHRS and CDR2 YFSETQ.

Details on this clonotype: One junction end does not reproduce the germline sequence, and a read error may be involved. The rearrangement joins TRBV25-1 to TRBJ2-7; 7 bases map to TRBD1. This CDR3 is 14 amino acids long. The germline V gene has CDR1 MGHDK and CDR2 SYGVNS. The CDR3 reads CASSLRTGTGEQHF. In DNA, the CDR3 is TGTGCCAGCAGTTTGCGGACAGGAACAGGCGAGCAGCACTTC.

This clonotype was found a few times. The rearrangement joins TRBV28 to TRBJ1-1, with D possibly TRBD1 on 6 matching bases. The CDR3 runs 14 residues. With 5 bases removed from V and 11 bases from J, the gap between germline ends came to 21 bases. Germline V gene sequence: CDR1 MDHEN, CDR2 SYDVKM. The CDR3 DNA is TGTGCCAGCAGTATCCCTGGCGGGGGGCCATGGGCTTTCTTT. Translation gives CASSIPGGGPWAFF. Supplemented by reference TRBV28 and TRBJ1-1, the full variable domain reads DVKVTQSSRYLVKRTGEKVFLECVQDMDHENMFWYRQDPGLGLRLIYFSYDVKMKEKGDIPEGYSVSREKKERFSLILESASTNQTSMYLCASSIPGGGPWAFFGQGTRLTVV.

In this sample, this clonotype turned up many times. The rearrangement joins TRBV5-1 to TRBJ1-4, with 9 nucleotides matching TRBD1. The V and J ends lost 4 bases and 8 bases, in that order; junction bases with no gene match: 6. Germline values: CDR1 SGHRS, CDR2 YFSETQ. The CDR3 loop spans 14 amino acids. The CDR3, as DNA: TGCGCCAGCAGCCCGGGACAGGGTGGGGAAAAACTGTTTTTT. It specifies CASSPGQGGEKLFF.

This clonotype appeared many times. V gene TRBV20-1 combines with J gene TRBJ1-1, with no clear D. CDR3 length equals 12 residues. V dropped 5 bases and J dropped 2 bases, with 9 bases sitting between them. The germline CDR1 and CDR2 sequences are DFQATT and SNEGSKA (reference sequence). CDR3 DNA sequence: TGCAGTGCTTTGAGACAAAACACTGAAGCTTTCTTT. Its translation: CSALRQNTEAFF.

The rearrangement links TRBV29-1 to TRBJ2-7, with 8 bases identical to TRBD1. Germline CDR1 and CDR2: SQVTM and ANQGSEA. The CDR3 spans 14 residues. The junction had 8 bases not matched to a gene; V was cut back by 5 bases and J by 2 bases. The CDR3 loop is CSVTAGTGAYEQYF. The CDR3 DNA sequence: TGCAGCGTTACAGCCGGGACAGGTGCCTACGAGCAGTACTTC.